The 24 T cell receptor beta chains listed next were all sequenced from one sample in a study of tumor T cells in aggressive B-cell lymphoma. Clones were read by immunoSEQ multiplex PCR, and TCRdb kept only the in-frame ones, dropping some. The repertoire holds roughly 4,500 clones, with roughly 90% as singletons. Sequences were obtained from tumor tissue. The receptors here all came from an adult with diffuse large B cell lymphoma.

The chain employs TRBV10-3 and TRBJ1-2; D is perhaps TRBD1 (6 bases). The germline CDR1 and CDR2 sequences are ENHRY and SYGVKD. The CDR3 length is 11 residues. Deletions cut 8 bases from V and 12 bases from J, with 16 bases between. The CDR3 loop reads CAIGDIGTDTF. The CDR3 DNA reads as TGTGCCATCGGGGACATCGGGACCGACACCTTC.

This chain uses TRBV6-4 with TRBJ2-2, with TRBD1 matching 7 bases. The CDR3 is 14 amino acids. V was pared by 6 bases and J by 6 bases, with 7 bases of the junction left unmatched. Germline V gives CDR1 MRHNA, CDR2 SNTAGT. In DNA form, the CDR3 reads TGTGCCAGCAGACCGGACAGGAAAGCCGGGGAGCTGTTTTTT. This translates into CASRPDRKAGELFF.

As concerns this clone: One end of the junction varies from germline; a read error may be responsible. The chain combines TRBV6-6 with TRBJ1-2, with 8 bases identical to TRBD1. The CDR3 consists of 12 residues. Germline-derived CDR1 and CDR2 are MNHNY and SVGAGI (reference sequence). The chain's CDR3 is CASSSGQGINEF. The CDR3 nucleotides are TGTGCCAGCAGTTCTGGACAGGGTATTAATGAATTC.

The V gene is TRBV30, the J gene TRBJ1-6; weak D call: TRBD1 (6 bases). Trimming stripped 7 bases from V and 7 bases from J, with 14 bases between. CDR3 length equals 13 residues. Germline CDR1 and CDR2: GTSNPN and SVGIG (reference sequence). CDR3 region: CASATGNNSPLHF. For the CDR3, the DNA is TGTGCCTCAGCCACAGGGAACAATTCACCCCTCCACTTT.

V is TRBV7-2 and J is TRBJ2-3; D is undetermined. The V end lost 4 bases, the J end lost 4 bases, and 12 bases lay between the germline ends. In germline, CDR1 is SGHTA, CDR2 FQGNSA. The CDR3 totals 14 residues. The CDR3 loop reads CASSYVVLADTQYF. The CDR3 DNA is TGTGCCAGCAGCTACGTAGTTTTAGCAGATACGCAGTATTTT. Variable domain in full (rest from reference TRBV7-2 and TRBJ2-3): GAGVSQSPSNKVTEKGKDVELRCDPISGHTALYWYRQSLGQGLEFLIYFQGNSAPDKSGLPSDRFSAERTGGSVSTLTIQRTQQEDSAVYLCASSYVVLADTQYFGPGTRLTVL.

This chain connects TRBV7-6 to TRBJ1-3; D not resolved. This CDR3 spans 14 amino acids. V gave up 1 base and J gave up 4 bases, with 8 bases separating them. Germline V gene sequence: CDR1 SGHVS, CDR2 FNYEAQ. CDR3 nucleotides: TGTGCCAGCAGCTTAGGCCAGTTCGGAAACACCATATATTTT. Protein product: CASSLGQFGNTIYF.

The chain joins TRBV7-8 to TRBJ2-7; D is undetermined. The CDR3 consists of 13 residues. Between the trimmed V and J ends, which lost 4 bases and 6 bases, there was a span of 13 bases. CDR1 and CDR2 from the germline V gene are SGHVS and FQNEAQ. The CDR3 sequence: CASSSDRVGEQYF. CDR3 nucleotide sequence: TGTGCCAGCAGCTCCGACCGGGTGGGCGAGCAGTACTTC.

This sequence joins TRBV5-3 and TRBJ1-1; perhaps TRBD1 as D (5 bases). TRBV5-3 is marked as an open reading frame, function uncertain. V dropped 0 bases and J dropped 4 bases, with 13 bases sitting between them. The CDR3 totals 15 residues. The CDR3 DNA reads as TGTGCCAGAAGCTTGGTGGCAGGGCCATTCACTGAAGCTTTCTTT. Translation: CARSLVAGPFTEAFF.

The chain uses TRBV2 and TRBJ1-3, with D possibly matching TRBD1 (6 bases). Germline V lookup: CDR1 SNHLY, CDR2 FYNNEI. Trimming stripped 7 bases from V and 0 bases from J, with 13 bases between. The CDR3 spans 15 residues. The CDR3 DNA is TGTGCCAGCAAGGAACAGGGCCTCTCTGGAAACACCATATATTTT. Translating it yields CASKEQGLSGNTIYF.

The chain couples TRBV18 to TRBJ1-4; D is unclear. Germline CDR1 and CDR2: KGHSH and LQKENI. The V end was cut by 8 bases, the J end by 3 bases, with 10 bases between. This CDR3 contains 13 residues. The CDR3 sequence is CASLRGANEKLFF. The CDR3 nucleotides are TGTGCCAGCCTCCGGGGAGCTAATGAAAAACTGTTTTTT.

This rearrangement joins TRBV7-9 to TRBJ1-6; 9 bases are shared with TRBD1. Per germline, CDR1 SEHNR and CDR2 FQNEAQ (reference sequence). The V segment lost 5 bases and the J segment 7 bases; nucleotides outside the gene matches: 3. CDR3 length: 14 residues. The CDR3 sequence is CASSGQGLNSPLHF. CDR3 nucleotides: TGTGCCAGCAGCGGACAGGGGTTGAATTCACCCCTCCACTTT.

This clone occurred once. The V and J genes are TRBV25-1 and TRBJ1-4, with 8 bases fitting TRBD1. With 7 bases clipped from V and 8 bases from J, the junction kept 12 bases outside the gene matches. The CDR3 is made up of 15 amino acids. CDR1 is MGHDK and CDR2 is SYGVNS in the germline V gene. The CDR3 nucleotides read TGTGCCAGCACCCAGCCGACAGGGGTTGGGGAAAAACTGTTTTTT. As protein: CASTQPTGVGEKLFF.

V gene TRBV7-2 combines with J gene TRBJ1-3; D not resolved. CDR3 length: 13 amino acids. Trimming pared 8 bases from V and 2 bases from J, leaving 10 bases between. Germline V gene lookup returns CDR1 SGHTA and CDR2 FQGNSA. This CDR3 reads CASRGGTGNTIYF. In DNA form, the CDR3 reads TGTGCCAGCCGCGGAGGGACTGGAAACACCATATATTTT. Full variable domain (rest looked up from reference TRBV7-2 and TRBJ1-3): GAGVSQSPSNKVTEKGKDVELRCDPISGHTALYWYRQSLGQGLEFLIYFQGNSAPDKSGLPSDRFSAERTGGSVSTLTIQRTQQEDSAVYLCASRGGTGNTIYFGEGSWLTVV.

The chain recombines TRBV5-4 with TRBJ2-7; weak D call: TRBD2 (6 bases). There are 13 residues in the CDR3. V gave up 0 bases and J gave up 7 bases, with 11 bases separating them. The germline CDR1 and CDR2 sequences are SGHNT and YYREEE (reference sequence). CDR3 sequence reads: CASSLVPGREQYF. DNA of the CDR3: TGTGCCAGCAGCTTGGTGCCGGGGAGGGAGCAGTACTTC.

The chain carries TRBV4-2 and TRBJ2-7, with 9 positions matching TRBD1. The CDR3 totals 17 residues. From germline, CDR1 is LGHNA and CDR2 YNFKEQ. The ends lost 5 bases at V and 7 bases at J; junction bases unmatched: 18. CDR3 protein: CASSTTGTGIVWGEQYF. In DNA form, the CDR3 reads TGTGCCAGCAGCACAACCGGGACAGGGATCGTTTGGGGGGAGCAGTACTTC.

This chain connects TRBV5-6 to TRBJ1-2, with D possibly matching TRBD1 (5 bases). Germline V CDR1 and CDR2: SGHDT, YYEEEE. CDR3 size: 15 residues. V was shortened by 4 bases and J by 4 bases, with 17 bases between the two germline ends. The CDR3, as DNA: TGTGCCAGCAGCCCGGGGGGGGAGGGAAGCTATGGCTACACCTTC. The encoded protein is CASSPGGEGSYGYTF.

The V gene is TRBV30, the J gene TRBJ2-5; a possible D gene is TRBD1 (8 bases). This CDR3 region has 12 residues. Between the trimmed V and J ends, which lost 7 bases and 7 bases, there was a span of 16 bases. The V gene's germline CDR1 is GTSNPN and CDR2 SVGIG (reference sequence). The CDR3 protein is CAFHRGGVTQYF. In DNA form, the CDR3 reads TGTGCCTTCCACAGGGGGGGAGTGACCCAGTACTTC.

The V gene is TRBV28, the J gene TRBJ2-7; 8 bases are shared with TRBD1. Germline V gene sequence: CDR1 MDHEN, CDR2 SYDVKM. After removal of 4 bases from V and 1 base from J, the junction contained 12 bases not matched to a gene. The CDR3 totals 17 residues. The DNA of the CDR3 is TGTGCCAGCAGTTCTCAGGGGGCGGTCCAGAGGTCCTACGAGCAGTACTTC. It codes for CASSSQGAVQRSYEQYF.

This clone occurred once. The chain has TRBV6-1 and TRBJ2-5; perhaps TRBD1 as D (5 bases). The CDR3 loop spans 14 amino acids. Trimming stripped 10 bases from V and 4 bases from J, with 19 bases between. Germline V gene data show CDR1 as MNHNS and CDR2 as SASEGT. Written as DNA, the CDR3 is TGTGCCATCCCGGCCCAGGGTTTGTCAGAGACCCAGTACTTC. Residues: CAIPAQGLSETQYF.

The rearrangement joins TRBV10-3 to TRBJ2-5; the D is unclear. The CDR3 spans 15 residues. In germline, CDR1 is ENHRY, CDR2 SYGVKD. V was trimmed by 0 bases and J by 2 bases, leaving 10 bases between them. The CDR3 loop reads CAISESRHKQETQYF. In DNA, the CDR3 is TGTGCCATCAGTGAGTCGAGACATAAACAAGAGACCCAGTACTTC.

In this sample, this clone turned up a few times. The rearrangement uses TRBV12-5 and TRBJ1-3; D remains unclear. The CDR3 runs to 14 residues. The germline V gene has CDR1 LGHNT and CDR2 FRNRAP. V lost 3 bases and J lost 2, with 8 bases in between. CDR3 sequence reads: CASGFRVPGNTIYF. CDR3 sequence (DNA): TGTGCTAGTGGTTTCCGCGTCCCTGGAAACACCATATATTTT.

Note on this clone: Distinct nucleotide sequences in the sample also encode this CDR3. V and J are TRBV18 and TRBJ1-1; D remains ambiguous. Germline V gene lookup returns CDR1 KGHSH and CDR2 LQKENI. The CDR3 sequence is 14 residues long. Trimming cost V 1 base and J 1 base, with 7 bases left between them. The DNA for the CDR3 is TGTGCCAGCTCACCACTCCGGGAGAACACTGAAGCTTTCTTT. It codes for CASSPLRENTEAFF.

This chain connects TRBV7-3 to TRBJ2-3; 8 nucleotides line up with TRBD2. CDR1 is SGHTA, CDR2 FQGTGA, per germline. This CDR3 has 14 residues. V dropped 5 bases and J dropped 7; count of bases not matched to a gene: 8. The CDR3 is CASSLSGGRNTQYF. The CDR3 DNA reads TGTGCCAGCAGCCTCAGCGGGGGCCGCAATACGCAGTATTTT.

J is TRBJ2-3 and V is TRBV5-1; TRBD2 aligns across 7 bases. The J segment lost 0 bases and the V segment lost 4 bases, leaving 5 bases of the junction unmatched. The CDR3 sequence is 15 residues long. Germline CDR1 and CDR2: SGHRS and YFSETQ. CDR3 region: CASSHSGRSTDTQYF. In DNA form, the CDR3 reads TGCGCCAGCAGCCATAGCGGGCGAAGCACAGATACGCAGTATTTT. Drawing the rest from reference TRBV5-1 and TRBJ2-3, the complete variable domain is KAGVTQTPRYLIKTRGQQVTLSCSPISGHRSVSWYQQTPGQGLQFLFEYFSETQRNKGNFPGRFSGRQFSNSRSEMNVSTLELGDSALYLCASSHSGRSTDTQYFGPGTRLTVL.